This T cell receptor (beta chain) was identified during a study of cytomegalovirus exposure and HLA in healthy donors. With 60 Vbeta and 13 Jbeta primers, the PCR was carried out. Method: immunoSEQ multiplex PCR; TCRdb's copy keeps in-frame clones and lacks some. The sample spans around 130,000 clones; the ten largest clones claim under 2%. Study results and caveats: Specific recognition of CMV antigens was confirmed in vitro for a few chains (all CMV-associated). In a later analysis, HLA-associated beta chains showed higher expansion and lower generation probabilities than comparable chains. Later analysis showed most CMV-associated TCR beta chains appearing HLA-restricted.

From germline, CDR1 is LNHDA and CDR2 SQIVND (reference sequence). The ends were cut back, 7 bases at V and 2 bases at J, with 11 bases in the middle. The CDR3 covers 13 residues. On this clone itself: What it binds is unknown.

The V and J genes are TRBV19 and TRBJ2-5; a weak D match, TRBD2 (7 bases). The sequenced material came from PBMCs. This TCR derives from a middle-aged woman in good health and CMV-seronegative. CDR3 coding DNA: TGTGCCAGTAAAGGGGGGGGGCAAGAGACCCAGTACTTC. This encodes CASKGGGQETQYF.